These 8 T cell receptor beta chains were all obtained from the same sample, sequenced in a study of tissue T cells after allogeneic stem cell transplantation (dated by TCRdb to between 2020 and 2023). Receptor amplification or capture employed the immunoSEQ multiplex PCR assay. TCRdb re-hosts the immuneACCESS table, in-frame sequences only. Its copies lack some clones; in the studies checked, an unresolved V gene accounts for under half of them, and the cause for the rest is not known. In all, the sample holds roughly 7,000 clones, and approximately 54% of those were seen once. The leading ten clones occupy roughly a fifth of the sample. The time point label of this sample denotes: human tissue collected at research (rapid) autopsy. This specimen consisted of duodenum tissue, obtained at autopsy. The receptors here all came from a female donor older than 55 with lung cancer.

In its sample, this clone was seen a few times. The chain links TRBV20-1 to TRBJ2-4; D is unresolved. The CDR3 totals 16 residues. Germline CDR1 and CDR2: DFQATT and SNEGSKA (reference sequence). Trimming took off 3 bases at V and 1 base at J, with 16 bases between the two ends. The CDR3 protein is CSASSLKGWAKNIQYF. The CDR3 DNA reads TGCAGTGCTAGTTCCCTTAAAGGTTGGGCCAAAAACATTCAGTACTTC.

Worth noting for this clone: Other DNA sequences from this sample encode an identical CDR3 as well. This chain links TRBV7-8 with TRBJ2-7, with D hard to call. CDR1 is SGHVS, CDR2 FQNEAQ, per germline. The CDR3 is made up of 14 amino acids. V was shortened by 3 bases and J by 0 bases, with 9 bases between the two germline ends. This chain's CDR3 is CASSFRRNSYEQYF. The CDR3 nucleotides are TGTGCCAGCAGCTTCCGCAGAAACTCCTACGAGCAGTACTTC.

V is TRBV7-2 and J is TRBJ1-2, with TRBD1 matching 7 bases. V trimming: 5 bases; J trimming: 6 bases; junction bases outside the gene matches: 9. The CDR3 covers 14 residues. Per germline, CDR1 SGHTA and CDR2 FQGNSA. In nucleotides, the CDR3 is TGTGCCAGCAGCCCCACCAGGGGGAAAGATGGCTACACCTTC. It specifies CASSPTRGKDGYTF. Variable domain in full (rest from reference TRBV7-2 and TRBJ1-2): GAGVSQSPSNKVTEKGKDVELRCDPISGHTALYWYRQSLGQGLEFLIYFQGNSAPDKSGLPSDRFSAERTGGSVSTLTIQRTQQEDSAVYLCASSPTRGKDGYTFGSGTRLTVV.

The J gene is TRBJ2-1, the V gene TRBV6-7; D not resolved. TRBV6-7 belongs to the ORF category, with a function that is uncertain. The CDR3 length is 13 residues. V lost 2 bases and J lost 10, with 12 bases in between. Written as DNA, the CDR3 is TGTGCCAGCAGTTACCTGAATTGCCGCGAGCAGTTCTTC. As protein: CASSYLNCREQFF.

The chain joins TRBV4-2 to TRBJ1-1; 10 bases line up with TRBD1. The CDR3 covers 15 residues. The germline V gene has CDR1 LGHNA and CDR2 YNFKEQ. J gave up 4 bases and V 1 base, and 3 bases lay outside the gene matches. The CDR3, as DNA: TGTGCCAGCAGCCAAGCCTGGGACAGGGGCACTGAAGCTTTCTTT. Its translation is CASSQAWDRGTEAFF.

The V and J genes are TRBV5-1 and TRBJ1-1; 10 positions match TRBD1. This CDR3 contains 14 residues. Germline-derived CDR1 and CDR2 are SGHRS and YFSETQ. V dropped 4 bases and J dropped 5; count of bases not matched to a gene: 5. The CDR3 nucleotides are TGCGCCAGCAGCAGATCGGGACAGGGGACTGAAGCTTTCTTT. It codes for CASSRSGQGTEAFF.

This chain joins TRBV7-8 and TRBJ2-7, with D hard to call. The CDR3 is 15 amino acids. The germline CDR1 and CDR2 sequences are SGHVS and FQNEAQ. V shed 1 base and J shed 3 bases, with 13 bases lying between them. The CDR3 loop is CASSLGPGIVYEQYF. For the CDR3, the DNA is TGTGCCAGCAGCTTAGGGCCAGGTATAGTCTACGAGCAGTACTTC.

This chain links TRBV9 with TRBJ1-2, with 12 bases fitting TRBD1. CDR3 length: 17 residues. CDR1 SGDLS and CDR2 YYNGEE come from the germline V gene. After removal of 0 bases from V and 6 bases from J, the junction contained 9 bases not matched to a gene. CDR3 bases: TGTGCCAGCAGCGTAGGGGGACAGGGGGCGGCTTCCCATGGCTACACCTTC. Protein: CASSVGGQGAASHGYTF.